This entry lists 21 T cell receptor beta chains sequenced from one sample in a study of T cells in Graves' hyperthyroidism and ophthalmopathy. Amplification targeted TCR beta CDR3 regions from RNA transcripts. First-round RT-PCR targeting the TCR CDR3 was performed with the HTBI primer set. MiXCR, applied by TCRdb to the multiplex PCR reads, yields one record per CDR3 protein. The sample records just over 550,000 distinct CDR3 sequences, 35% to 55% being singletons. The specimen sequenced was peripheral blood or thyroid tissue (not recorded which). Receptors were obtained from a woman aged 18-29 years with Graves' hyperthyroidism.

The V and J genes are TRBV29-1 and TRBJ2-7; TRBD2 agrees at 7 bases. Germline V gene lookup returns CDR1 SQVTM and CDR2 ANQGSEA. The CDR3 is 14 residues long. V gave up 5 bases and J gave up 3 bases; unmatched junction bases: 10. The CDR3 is CSVNLAEANYEQYF. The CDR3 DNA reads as TGCAGCGTTAACCTAGCGGAAGCTAACTACGAGCAGTACTTC.

CDR3 bases: TGTGCCAGCAGGAGGGACGGAAAGTACGGCTACACCTTC. Its protein product is CASRRDGKYGYTF. The rearrangement links TRBV6-1 to TRBJ1-2; tentative D call: TRBD1 (5 bases). CDR1 MNHNS and CDR2 SASEGT come from the germline V gene. Deletions cut 6 bases from V and 8 bases from J, with 16 bases between. The CDR3 extends over 13 amino acids.

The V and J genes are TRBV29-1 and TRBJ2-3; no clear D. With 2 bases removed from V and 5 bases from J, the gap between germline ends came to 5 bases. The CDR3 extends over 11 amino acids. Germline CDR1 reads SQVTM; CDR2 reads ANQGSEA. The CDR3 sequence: CSVEPGDTQYF. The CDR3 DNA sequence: TGCAGCGTTGAACCGGGAGATACGCAGTATTTT.

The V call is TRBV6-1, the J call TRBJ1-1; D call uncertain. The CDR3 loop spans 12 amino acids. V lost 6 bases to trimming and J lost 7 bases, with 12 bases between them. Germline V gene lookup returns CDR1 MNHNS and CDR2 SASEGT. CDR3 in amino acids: CASRGGQFEAFF. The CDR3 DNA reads TGTGCCAGCAGAGGAGGGCAGTTTGAAGCTTTCTTT.

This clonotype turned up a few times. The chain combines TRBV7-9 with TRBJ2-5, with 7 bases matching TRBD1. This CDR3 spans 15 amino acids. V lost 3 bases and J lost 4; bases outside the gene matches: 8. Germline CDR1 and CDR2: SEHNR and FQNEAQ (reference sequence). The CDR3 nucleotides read TGTGCCAGCAGCTTGACCCAGGGGGTTGGAGAGACCCAGTACTTC. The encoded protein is CASSLTQGVGETQYF.

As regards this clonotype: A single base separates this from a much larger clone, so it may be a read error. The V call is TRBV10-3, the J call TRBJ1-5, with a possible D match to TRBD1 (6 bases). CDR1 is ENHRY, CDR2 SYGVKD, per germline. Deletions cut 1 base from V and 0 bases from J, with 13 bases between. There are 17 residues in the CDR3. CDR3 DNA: TGTGCCATCAGTGAGTTACCGATACAGGGTAGCAATCAGCCCCAGCATTTT. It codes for CAISELPIQGSNQPQHF.

This CDR3 is CASSESGSGSEQYF. The DNA for the CDR3 is TGTGCCAGCAGTGAATCTGGTAGCGGGAGCGAGCAGTACTTC. J is TRBJ2-7 and V is TRBV25-1; 9 positions match TRBD2. Germline lookup yields CDR1 MGHDK and CDR2 SYGVNS. This CDR3 is built from 14 residues. With V trimmed by 1 base and J by 6 bases, 4 bases remained unmatched.

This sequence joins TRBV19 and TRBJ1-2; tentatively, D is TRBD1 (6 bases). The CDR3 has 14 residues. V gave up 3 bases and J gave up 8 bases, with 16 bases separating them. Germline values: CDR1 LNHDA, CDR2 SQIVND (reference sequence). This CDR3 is CASSIGRGLQGYTF. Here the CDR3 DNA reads TGTGCCAGTAGTATTGGGCGGGGGCTGCAGGGCTACACCTTC.

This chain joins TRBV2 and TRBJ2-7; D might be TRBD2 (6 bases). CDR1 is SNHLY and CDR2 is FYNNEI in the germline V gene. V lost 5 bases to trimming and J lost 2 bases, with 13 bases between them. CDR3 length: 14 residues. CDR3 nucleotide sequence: TGTGCCAGCAGTTTTTCGGGAGTGGCCTACGAGCAGTACTTC. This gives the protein CASSFSGVAYEQYF.

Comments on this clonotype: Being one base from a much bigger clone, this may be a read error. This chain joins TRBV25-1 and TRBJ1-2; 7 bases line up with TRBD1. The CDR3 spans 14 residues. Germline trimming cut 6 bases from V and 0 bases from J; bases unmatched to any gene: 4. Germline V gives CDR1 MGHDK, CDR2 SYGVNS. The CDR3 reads CASREGASNYGYTF. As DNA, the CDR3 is TGTGCCAGCAGGGAGGGGGCCTCTAACTATGGCTACACCTTC.

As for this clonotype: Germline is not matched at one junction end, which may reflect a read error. Here the CDR3 DNA reads TGTGCCGGCAGGAAACAGGGGTACCAAGAGACCCAGTACTTC. Amino acids: CAGRKQGYQETQYF. This chain connects TRBV2 to TRBJ2-5, with 7 nucleotides matching TRBD1. Germline CDR1 reads SNHLY; CDR2 reads FYNNEI. The CDR3 is made up of 14 amino acids.

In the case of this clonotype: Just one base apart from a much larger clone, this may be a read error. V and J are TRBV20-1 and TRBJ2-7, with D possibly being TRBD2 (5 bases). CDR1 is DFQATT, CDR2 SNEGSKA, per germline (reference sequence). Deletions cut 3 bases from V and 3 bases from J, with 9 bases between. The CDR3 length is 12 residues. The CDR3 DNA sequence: TGCAGTGCTAGTGAGGGCGTCTACGAGCAGTACTTC. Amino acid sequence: CSASEGVYEQYF.

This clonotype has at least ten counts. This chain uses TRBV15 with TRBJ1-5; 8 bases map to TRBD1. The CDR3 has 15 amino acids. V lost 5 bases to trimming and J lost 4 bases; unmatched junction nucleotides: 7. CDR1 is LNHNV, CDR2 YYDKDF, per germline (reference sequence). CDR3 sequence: CATSGQGSSNQPQHF. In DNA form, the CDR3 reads TGTGCCACCAGCGGACAGGGTAGTTCGAATCAGCCCCAGCATTTT. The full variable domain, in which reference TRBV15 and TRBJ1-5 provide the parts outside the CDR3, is DAMVIQNPRYQVTQFGKPVTLSCSQTLNHNVMYWYQQKSSQAPKLLFHYYDKDFNNEADTPDNFQSRRPNTSFCFLDIRSPGLGDTAMYLCATSGQGSSNQPQHFGDGTRLSIL.

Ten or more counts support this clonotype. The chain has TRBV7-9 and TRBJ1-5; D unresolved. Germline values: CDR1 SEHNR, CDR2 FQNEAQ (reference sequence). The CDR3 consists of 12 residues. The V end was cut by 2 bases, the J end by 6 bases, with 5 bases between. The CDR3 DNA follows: TGTGCCAGCAGCTTACCTAGTCAGCCCCAGCATTTT. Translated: CASSLPSQPQHF.

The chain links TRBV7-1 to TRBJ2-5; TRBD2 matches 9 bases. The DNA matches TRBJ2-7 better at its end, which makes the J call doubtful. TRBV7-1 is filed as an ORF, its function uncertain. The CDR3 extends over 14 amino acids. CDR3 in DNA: TGTGCCAGCAGCTCTGGACTAGCGAACTACGAGCAGTACTTC. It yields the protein CASSSGLANYEQYF.

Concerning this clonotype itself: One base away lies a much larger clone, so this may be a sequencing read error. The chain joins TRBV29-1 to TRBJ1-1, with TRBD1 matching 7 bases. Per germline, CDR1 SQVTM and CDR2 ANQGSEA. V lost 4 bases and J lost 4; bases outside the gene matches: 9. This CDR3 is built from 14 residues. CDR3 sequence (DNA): TGCAGCGTTGTCTTCCCGACAGGGAGCACTGAAGCTTTCTTT. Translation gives CSVVFPTGSTEAFF.

DNA for the CDR3: TGTGCCACCAGCAGAGATCGGATGGGGATCTGGGAGACCCAGTACTTC. It codes for CATSRDRMGIWETQYF. V and J are TRBV15 and TRBJ2-5; D remains unclear. This CDR3 region has 16 residues. The V gene's germline CDR1 is LNHNV and CDR2 YYDKDF (reference sequence). Deletions cut 0 bases from V and 5 bases from J, with 16 bases between.

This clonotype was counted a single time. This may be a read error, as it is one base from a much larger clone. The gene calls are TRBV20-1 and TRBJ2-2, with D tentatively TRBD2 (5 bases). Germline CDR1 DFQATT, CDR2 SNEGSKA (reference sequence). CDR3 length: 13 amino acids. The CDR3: CSASLPGIGELLF. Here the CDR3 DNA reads TGCAGTGCTAGTCTCCCGGGGATCGGGGAGCTGCTTTTT.

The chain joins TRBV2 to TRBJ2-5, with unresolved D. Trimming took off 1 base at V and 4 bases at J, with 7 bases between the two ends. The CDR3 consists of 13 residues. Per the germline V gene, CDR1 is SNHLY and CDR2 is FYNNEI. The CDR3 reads CASSEGVSETQYF. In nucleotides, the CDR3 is TGTGCCAGCAGTGAAGGAGTATCAGAGACCCAGTACTTC.

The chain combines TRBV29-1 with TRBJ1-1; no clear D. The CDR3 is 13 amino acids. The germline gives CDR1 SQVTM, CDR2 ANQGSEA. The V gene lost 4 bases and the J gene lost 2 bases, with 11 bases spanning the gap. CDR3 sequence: CSVVRSGNTEAFF. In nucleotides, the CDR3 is TGCAGCGTTGTCAGGTCTGGAAACACTGAAGCTTTCTTT.

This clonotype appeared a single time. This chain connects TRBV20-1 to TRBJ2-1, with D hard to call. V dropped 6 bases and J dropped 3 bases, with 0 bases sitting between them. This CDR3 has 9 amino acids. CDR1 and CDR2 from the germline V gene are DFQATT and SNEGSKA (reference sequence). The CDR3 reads CSAYNEQFF. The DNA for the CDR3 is TGCAGTGCCTACAATGAGCAGTTCTTC.